These 20 T cell receptor beta chains were sequenced from one sample in a study of blood T cell repertoires in COVID-19. This table comes from immunoSEQ multiplex PCR, and its TCRdb copy is limited to in-frame clones, with some not included. The sample includes some 250,000 clones, around 90% of them seen just once. The specimen was PBMCs or T cells enriched from blood (not recorded which). The source is a human donor in a cohort exposed to, infected with or recovered from COVID-19 (not recorded which). The donor label of this sample is uncertain.

This clone is a singleton in its sample. The rearrangement uses TRBV4-3 and TRBJ1-6, with 11 bases matching TRBD1. V lost 0 bases to trimming and J lost 10 bases; unmatched junction nucleotides: 5. The CDR3 has 16 residues. CDR1 is LGHNA, CDR2 YSLEER, per germline. The CDR3 reads CASSQEEDRGHSPLHF. CDR3 bases: TGCGCCAGCAGCCAAGAGGAGGACAGGGGGCACTCACCCCTCCACTTT.

The J gene is TRBJ2-1, the V gene TRBV2; 8 positions match TRBD1. CDR3 length: 14 amino acids. CDR1 and CDR2 from the germline V gene are SNHLY and FYNNEI. V shed 2 bases, J shed 7 bases, and the junction held 4 bases outside the gene matches. CDR3 coding DNA: TGTGCCAGCAGTGAACAGGGGGCGAGAAATGAGCAGTTCTTC. It codes for CASSEQGARNEQFF. Together with reference TRBV2 and TRBJ2-1, the CDR3 gives the full variable domain: EPEVTQTPSHQVTQMGQEVILRCVPISNHLYFYWYRQILGQKVEFLVSFYNNEISEKSEIFDDQFSVERPDGSNFTLKIRSTKLEDSAMYFCASSEQGARNEQFFGPGTRLTVL.

The chain uses TRBV19 and TRBJ2-7, with 10 bases fitting TRBD1. V lost 10 bases and J lost 9; bases outside the gene matches: 24. Germline-derived CDR1 and CDR2 are LNHDA and SQIVND (reference sequence). The CDR3 sequence is 17 residues long. CDR3 sequence (DNA): TGTGCCACCCCGGCTTCTGACAGGGGGCTTTGTGGGGGGATGCAGTACTTC. Its protein product is CATPASDRGLCGGMQYF.

CDR3 coding DNA: TGTGCCAGCAGCCAAGCATCGGGGAGTTCCTACGAGCAGTACTTC. This codes for CASSQASGSSYEQYF. The rearrangement joins TRBV4-2 to TRBJ2-7, with D perhaps TRBD2 (5 bases). Trimming removed 1 base at V and 1 base at J, with 11 bases between. This CDR3 spans 15 amino acids. Germline V gene lookup returns CDR1 LGHNA and CDR2 YNFKEQ.

The gene calls are TRBV29-1 and TRBJ1-2; D unresolved. The germline CDR1 and CDR2 sequences are SQVTM and ANQGSEA. Trimming took off 3 bases at V and 6 bases at J, with 14 bases between the two ends. CDR3 length: 13 residues. CDR3: CSVDERDLNGYTF. In DNA form, the CDR3 reads TGCAGCGTTGACGAGAGGGATCTTAATGGCTACACCTTC. Variable domain in full (rest from reference TRBV29-1 and TRBJ1-2): SAVISQKPSRDICQRGTSLTIQCQVDSQVTMMFWYRQQPGQSLTLIATANQGSEATYESGFVIDKFPISRPNLTFSTLTVSNMSPEDSSIYLCSVDERDLNGYTFGSGTRLTVV.

This rearrangement joins TRBV4-2 to TRBJ2-7, with D maybe TRBD2 (6 bases). This CDR3 region has 14 residues. The germline gives CDR1 LGHNA, CDR2 YNFKEQ. V lost 4 bases, J lost 3 bases, and 13 bases lay in between. CDR3 sequence reads: CASSPERAGYEQYF. CDR3 nucleotide sequence: TGTGCCAGCAGCCCGGAGCGAGCGGGCTACGAGCAGTACTTC.

The V gene is TRBV19, the J gene TRBJ2-2; 7 bases align to TRBD2. The CDR3 runs to 15 residues. Germline assignment: CDR1 LNHDA and CDR2 SQIVND (reference sequence). Trimming cost V 7 bases and J 5 bases; bases outside gene matches: 10. The CDR3 region has the DNA TGTGCCAGTATCCTCCAGGGCGGGGGTACCGGGGAGCTGTTTTTT. Translating gives CASILQGGGTGELFF.

The V gene is TRBV27, the J gene TRBJ1-2; maybe TRBD1 (6 bases). In germline, CDR1 is MNHEY, CDR2 SMNVEV (reference sequence). The CDR3 is 15 amino acids. Trimming removed 5 bases from V and 8 bases from J, with 21 bases in between. The CDR3 coding sequence is TGTGCCAGCAGTCCTCGGACAGTCTCCGCCCGCGGCTACACCTTC. Protein product: CASSPRTVSARGYTF.

This clone was counted between two and nine times. V usage is TRBV7-9 and J usage is TRBJ2-7; D not resolved. V gave up 5 bases and J gave up 1 base, with 3 bases separating them. The V gene's germline CDR1 is SEHNR and CDR2 FQNEAQ (reference sequence). The CDR3 has 11 amino acids. As DNA, the CDR3 is TGTGCCAGCAGCGAGTCCTACGAGCAGTACTTC. This codes for CASSESYEQYF.

The chain couples TRBV4-1 to TRBJ1-4; the D gene is possibly TRBD1 (5 bases). Deletions cut 4 bases from V and 8 bases from J, with 20 bases between. Germline lookup yields CDR1 MGHRA and CDR2 YSYEKL. The CDR3 runs 16 residues. The CDR3 here is CASSPIFQGVVEKLFF. The DNA of the CDR3 is TGCGCCAGCAGCCCGATATTTCAGGGCGTTGTCGAAAAACTGTTTTTT.

V and J are TRBV12-2 and TRBJ2-4; TRBD2, the table's D call, lacks a check against the DNA. TRBV12-2 is described as a pseudogene. CDR3 size: 13 residues. The CDR3 bases are TGTGCAAGTCGCTCCCTAGCGGAGTCAATTCAGTACTTC. This sequence encodes CASRSLAESIQYF.

This chain links TRBV5-5 with TRBJ1-5; D is perhaps TRBD1 (6 bases). V lost 4 bases and J 2 bases, leaving 16 bases between the germline ends. This CDR3 region has 16 residues. Germline assignment: CDR1 SGHKS and CDR2 YYEKEE (reference sequence). CDR3 coding DNA: TGTGCCAGCAGCCCCTTAGGGGGGGTCGGCAATCAGCCCCAGCATTTT. Translated, it gives CASSPLGGVGNQPQHF.

This chain links TRBV18 with TRBJ2-1; TRBD2 matches at 9 bases. V was clipped by 2 bases and J by 8 bases; unmatched bases: 4. This CDR3 has 14 amino acids. Germline assignment: CDR1 KGHSH and CDR2 LQKENI. CDR3 nucleotides: TGTGCCAGCTCACCAGGGATAGCGGGGGATGAGCAGTTCTTC. This encodes CASSPGIAGDEQFF.

J is TRBJ1-1 and V is TRBV12-2; the listed D gene, TRBD1, was not tested against the DNA. TRBV12-2 is a recognized pseudogene. The CDR3 has 16 residues. The DNA for the CDR3 is TGTGCCCCAAACCCTCGACAGGGGCCGAGGAACACTGAAGCTTTCTTT. This translates into CAPNPRQGPRNTEAFF.

In its sample, this clone was seen a few times. The CDR3 sequence is CASSTGTGPYGYTF. CDR3 nucleotides: TGTGCCAGTAGTACCGGGACAGGCCCCTATGGCTACACCTTC. The V and J genes are TRBV19 and TRBJ1-2; 8 nucleotides align to TRBD1. The CDR3 runs 14 residues. Germline V CDR1 and CDR2: LNHDA, SQIVND (reference sequence). V was clipped by 4 bases and J by 4 bases; unmatched bases: 5.

The rearrangement links TRBV2 to TRBJ2-3; perhaps TRBD2 as D (5 bases). The CDR3 covers 14 residues. The germline gives CDR1 SNHLY, CDR2 FYNNEI. Trimming removed 6 bases at V and 0 bases at J, with 10 bases between. CDR3 bases: TGTGCCAGCAGGTCGGGGTTTAGCACAGATACGCAGTATTTT. Protein product: CASRSGFSTDTQYF.

This chain links TRBV5-6 with TRBJ1-3; 7 bases align to TRBD1. There are 18 residues in the CDR3. Germline lookup yields CDR1 SGHDT and CDR2 YYEEEE. V gave up 3 bases and J gave up 0 bases; unmatched junction bases: 12. The CDR3 is CASSSPGQWANSGNTIYF. CDR3 DNA sequence: TGTGCCAGCAGCTCTCCGGGACAGTGGGCTAACTCTGGAAACACCATATATTTT.

The chain couples TRBV11-2 to TRBJ2-2, with D perhaps TRBD1 (5 bases). Deletions cut 1 base from V and 2 bases from J, with 11 bases between. There are 16 residues in the CDR3. Germline CDR1 and CDR2: SGHAT and FQNNGV. The CDR3 region is CASSLVRTPNTGELFF. CDR3 nucleotide sequence: TGTGCCAGCAGCTTAGTTAGGACACCTAACACCGGGGAGCTGTTTTTT.

V and J are TRBV19 and TRBJ2-6, with 9 nucleotides matching TRBD1. The CDR3 has 18 residues. Germline assignment: CDR1 LNHDA and CDR2 SQIVND (reference sequence). With V trimmed by 6 bases and J by 0 bases, 9 bases remained unmatched. This CDR3 reads CASSLPGQGFSGANVLTF. The CDR3 DNA sequence: TGTGCCAGTAGCCTGCCGGGACAGGGTTTCTCTGGGGCCAACGTCCTGACTTTC.

The rearrangement links TRBV7-3 to TRBJ2-5; D remains unclear. Germline CDR1 SGHTA, CDR2 FQGTGA. This CDR3 is 15 amino acids long. The V end was cut by 0 bases, the J end by 2 bases, with 10 bases between. CDR3 nucleotide sequence: TGTGCCAGCAGCTTAACCGTGACTCCGCAAGAGACCCAGTACTTC. It codes for CASSLTVTPQETQYF.